What follows are 30 T cell receptor beta chains derived from one specimen sequenced in a study of blood T cell repertoires in COVID-19. Method: immunoSEQ multiplex PCR; TCRdb's copy keeps in-frame clones and lacks some. The repertoire holds about 77,000 clones, with less than 85% as singletons. Sequenced material: peripheral blood. The receptors here all came from a man in his 60s with acute or convalescent COVID-19.

This sequence joins TRBV11-2 and TRBJ2-3; D unresolved. Germline lookup yields CDR1 SGHAT and CDR2 FQNNGV. V lost 4 bases to trimming and J lost 1 base, with 12 bases between them. This CDR3 has 15 residues. CDR3 amino acids: CASSSGLVGTDTQYF. CDR3 bases: TGTGCCAGCAGCTCAGGTCTCGTGGGCACAGATACGCAGTATTTT.

V gene TRBV24-1 combines with J gene TRBJ2-5; TRBD2 agrees at 8 bases. V was pared by 3 bases and J by 2 bases, with 4 bases of the junction left unmatched. Germline CDR1 is KGHDR and CDR2 is SFDVKD. The CDR3 is 15 amino acids. This CDR3 is CATSDPGGKQETQYF. CDR3 nucleotide sequence: TGTGCCACCAGTGATCCGGGGGGGAAACAAGAGACCCAGTACTTC.

The CDR3, as DNA: TGTGCCAGCAGCCAAGTTCGGGTTCCCGGGGATTCACCCCTCCACTTT. Translation gives CASSQVRVPGDSPLHF. V usage is TRBV3-1 (or the pseudogene TRBV3-2) and J usage is TRBJ1-6; D remains ambiguous. CDR3 size: 16 residues. CDR1 and CDR2 from the germline V gene are LGHDT and YNNKEL (reference sequence). Deletions cut 1 base from V and 8 bases from J, with 15 bases between.

As DNA, the CDR3 is TGTGCCAGCAGTGAATACCCGGGAGACACAGATACGCAGTATTTT. Translated, it gives CASSEYPGDTDTQYF. The rearrangement joins TRBV25-1 to TRBJ2-3; possible D gene TRBD2, 6 bases. CDR1 is MGHDK, CDR2 SYGVNS, per germline. The CDR3 is 15 amino acids. Trimming took off 0 bases at V and 2 bases at J, with 9 bases between the two ends. Full variable domain (rest looked up from reference TRBV25-1 and TRBJ2-3): EADIYQTPRYLVIGTGKKITLECSQTMGHDKMYWYQQDPGMELHLIHYSYGVNSTEKGDLSSESTVSRIRTEHFPLTLESARPSHTSQYLCASSEYPGDTDTQYFGPGTRLTVL.

A few counts support this clone. The V gene is TRBV9, the J gene TRBJ2-1; weak D call: TRBD2 (6 bases). V was clipped by 1 base and J by 4 bases, with 18 bases between them. The CDR3 length is 17 residues. Looked up from germline, CDR1 is SGDLS and CDR2 is YYNGEE. CDR3 sequence (DNA): TGTGCCAGCAGCGTACTATCCTCGGGACTGGATTACAATGAGCAGTTCTTC. Translated: CASSVLSSGLDYNEQFF. Variable domain in full (rest from reference TRBV9 and TRBJ2-1): DSGVTQTPKHLITATGQRVTLRCSPRSGDLSVYWYQQSLDQGLQFLIQYYNGEERAKGNILERFSAQQFPDLHSELNLSSLELGDSALYFCASSVLSSGLDYNEQFFGPGTRLTVL.

The chain couples TRBV5-1 to TRBJ2-1, with D maybe TRBD2 (6 bases). V gave up 0 bases and J gave up 10 bases, with 14 bases separating them. The germline V gene encodes CDR1 SGHRS and CDR2 YFSETQ. There are 14 residues in the CDR3. The CDR3 bases are TGCGCCAGCAGCTTGGGGGGTAGCGGCCGAGAGCAGTTCTTC. This codes for CASSLGGSGREQFF.

The chain joins TRBV7-9 to TRBJ1-2; 9 bases fit TRBD1. CDR3 size: 13 residues. Germline values: CDR1 SEHNR, CDR2 FQNEAQ (reference sequence). Trimming cost V 2 bases and J 8 bases; bases outside gene matches: 3. CDR3 region: CASSLSQGAGYTF. The CDR3 DNA sequence: TGTGCCAGCAGCTTATCACAGGGGGCGGGCTACACCTTC.

The gene calls are TRBV3-1 (or the pseudogene TRBV3-2) and TRBJ1-2; the match to TRBD1 covers 11 bases. Germline V CDR1 and CDR2: LGHDT, YNNKEL (reference sequence). There are 14 residues in the CDR3. The V gene end was trimmed by 4 bases and the J gene end by 3 bases; junction bases not matched to a gene: 1. CDR3 protein: CASSPGQGDYGYTF. CDR3 DNA: TGTGCCAGCAGCCCGGGACAGGGGGACTATGGCTACACCTTC.

This clone has more than one count but fewer than ten. The chain joins TRBV5-1 to TRBJ2-5, with 7 bases matching TRBD1. V gave up 4 bases and J gave up 4 bases; unmatched junction bases: 7. The CDR3 is 14 amino acids. The V gene's germline CDR1 is SGHRS and CDR2 YFSETQ. The CDR3 protein is CASSATGERETQYF. The CDR3, as DNA: TGCGCCAGCAGCGCTACAGGGGAGCGAGAGACCCAGTACTTC.

V usage is TRBV12-3 or TRBV12-4 and J usage is TRBJ2-1; D perhaps matches TRBD1 (6 bases). The CDR3 is 13 amino acids. Deletions cut 6 bases from V and 10 bases from J, with 16 bases between. As DNA, the CDR3 is TGTGCCAGCAGCTCAACGACAGGCAAGGAGCAGTTCTTC. Its protein is CASSSTTGKEQFF.

V is TRBV4-1 and J is TRBJ2-1, with a weak D call TRBD1 (6 bases). Deletions cut 4 bases from V and 7 bases from J, with 17 bases between. The CDR3 contains 15 residues. Looked up from germline, CDR1 is MGHRA and CDR2 is YSYEKL. The CDR3 sequence: CASSPRDIGKNEQFF. The CDR3 region has the DNA TGCGCCAGCAGCCCCCGGGACATTGGGAAGAATGAGCAGTTCTTC.

The rearrangement uses TRBV10-1 and TRBJ2-4, with TRBD2 as a possible D gene (5 bases). Trimming removed 5 bases at V and 8 bases at J, with 16 bases between. The CDR3 loop spans 14 amino acids. CDR1 is WNHNN, CDR2 SYGVQD, per germline (reference sequence). The CDR3 region is CASSNTSFRDIQYF. The CDR3 bases are TGCGCCAGCAGTAATACTAGTTTCCGAGACATTCAGTACTTC.

V is TRBV30 and J is TRBJ1-2; D perhaps matches TRBD1 (6 bases). The CDR3 totals 13 residues. V lost 3 bases and J 7 bases, leaving 15 bases between the germline ends. Germline CDR1 and CDR2: GTSNPN and SVGIG (reference sequence). In nucleotides, the CDR3 is TGTGCCTGGAGGATCTCAGGGGCAGGTGGCTACACCTTC. Encoded protein: CAWRISGAGGYTF.

The chain carries TRBV4-2 and TRBJ2-5, with 11 bases matching TRBD2. The germline gives CDR1 LGHNA, CDR2 YNFKEQ. This CDR3 has 16 residues. V lost 5 bases, J lost 4 bases, and 9 bases stayed unmatched. The CDR3 region has the DNA TGTGCCAGCAGCTCCCCACTAGCGGGGGAACCAGAGACCCAGTACTTC. Translating it yields CASSSPLAGEPETQYF.

The rearrangement links TRBV6-5 to TRBJ1-3, with unresolved D. CDR1 is MNHEY and CDR2 is SVGAGI in the germline V gene. The CDR3 runs 14 residues. Trimming removed 10 bases at V and 4 bases at J, with 17 bases between. The CDR3: CATLEPYPGNTIYF. CDR3 DNA sequence: TGTGCCACCCTTGAGCCTTACCCCGGAAACACCATATATTTT.

This clone occurred once. The chain recombines TRBV7-9 with TRBJ2-6; 8 positions match TRBD1. This CDR3 has 16 residues. The J segment lost 3 bases and the V segment lost 3 bases, leaving 4 bases of the junction unmatched. Germline V gene sequence: CDR1 SEHNR, CDR2 FQNEAQ (reference sequence). The DNA of the CDR3 is TGTGCCAGCAGCTTTTCAGGGGGCAGTGGGGCCAACGTCCTGACTTTC. It translates to CASSFSGGSGANVLTF.

The V and J genes are TRBV12-5 and TRBJ1-1, with D unclear. This CDR3 is built from 11 residues. Germline loops: CDR1 LGHNT, CDR2 FRNRAP. Trimming removed 2 bases at V and 8 bases at J, with 6 bases between. As DNA, the CDR3 is TGTGCTAGTGGTTTGTTAGCGGAAGCTTTCTTT. Translated: CASGLLAEAFF.

This clone has just one count. The chain is built from TRBV10-3 and TRBJ1-1; 7 bases map to TRBD1. The CDR3 sequence is 15 residues long. After removal of 3 bases from V and 4 bases from J, the junction contained 8 bases not matched to a gene. The V gene's germline CDR1 is ENHRY and CDR2 SYGVKD. The CDR3 protein is CAISDGGQEGTEAFF. CDR3 sequence (DNA): TGTGCCATCAGTGATGGCGGACAGGAGGGCACTGAAGCTTTCTTT.

This clone has just a few counts. The chain links TRBV2 to TRBJ2-3, with 9 bases matching TRBD2. Unmatched junction bases numbered 3, after V lost 6 bases and J lost 2 bases. Germline V gene data show CDR1 as SNHLY and CDR2 as FYNNEI. The CDR3 has 14 residues. CDR3: CASRASGVTDTQYF. The CDR3 region has the DNA TGTGCCAGCAGGGCTAGCGGGGTCACAGATACGCAGTATTTT.

The chain links TRBV28 to TRBJ2-1; 13 positions agree with TRBD2. J lost 3 bases, V lost 5 bases, and 10 bases had no gene match. CDR3 length: 18 amino acids. Germline CDR1 and CDR2: MDHEN and SYDVKM. CDR3 DNA: TGTGCCAGCAGTCCACTACTAGCGGGAGGGCTGGGCTACAATGAGCAGTTCTTC. This sequence encodes CASSPLLAGGLGYNEQFF.

This chain connects TRBV5-1 to TRBJ1-6; weak D call: TRBD1 (5 bases). The germline gives CDR1 SGHRS, CDR2 YFSETQ. This CDR3 spans 14 amino acids. The germline V and J ends were trimmed by 2 bases and 9 bases, with 12 bases remaining between them. The chain's CDR3 is CASSFSREVSPLHF. The CDR3 coding sequence is TGCGCCAGCAGCTTTTCCAGGGAAGTTTCACCCCTCCACTTT.

J is TRBJ1-1 and V is TRBV5-4; tentative D call: TRBD1 (6 bases). CDR3 length: 13 residues. V lost 5 bases, J lost 5 bases, and 13 bases lay in between. Germline lookup yields CDR1 SGHNT and CDR2 YYREEE (reference sequence). The DNA for the CDR3 is TGTGCCAGCAGTACAGGGATGGGTACTGAAGCTTTCTTT. This gives the protein CASSTGMGTEAFF.

The J gene is TRBJ2-1, the V gene TRBV5-6; 14 bases align to TRBD2. Per germline, CDR1 SGHDT and CDR2 YYEEEE. After removal of 0 bases from V and 8 bases from J, the junction contained 10 bases not matched to a gene. CDR3 size: 18 residues. The CDR3 coding sequence is TGTGCCAGCAGCTTGGGACTAGCGGGGGGGCCGGGTGAGCATGAGCAGTTCTTC. It encodes CASSLGLAGGPGEHEQFF.

The V and J genes are TRBV10-3 and TRBJ2-3; 7 bases match TRBD2. V was clipped by 2 bases and J by 0 bases; unmatched bases: 8. Per the germline V gene, CDR1 is ENHRY and CDR2 is SYGVKD. The CDR3 has 17 amino acids. This CDR3 reads CAISERPSGTSTDTQYF. In DNA form, the CDR3 reads TGTGCCATCAGTGAGAGGCCTAGCGGTACTAGCACAGATACGCAGTATTTT.

The chain links TRBV18 to TRBJ1-1; 10 bases map to TRBD1. CDR3 size: 12 residues. Germline-derived CDR1 and CDR2 are KGHSH and LQKENI. V lost 8 bases and J lost 8; bases outside the gene matches: 5. DNA for the CDR3: TGTGCCAGCACAGGACAGGGGGGGGAAGCTTTCTTT. Protein: CASTGQGGEAFF.

This chain connects TRBV2 to TRBJ2-7; 8 bases are shared with TRBD2. V shed 5 bases, J shed 1 base, and the junction held 10 bases outside the gene matches. CDR1 is SNHLY, CDR2 FYNNEI, per germline. The CDR3 is made up of 16 amino acids. The CDR3 here is CASSNGRVAGSYEQYF. CDR3 sequence (DNA): TGTGCCAGCAGTAATGGGAGGGTAGCGGGGTCCTACGAGCAGTACTTC.

The chain links TRBV12-3 or TRBV12-4 to TRBJ2-5; D call uncertain. The germline V and J ends were trimmed by 6 bases and 4 bases, with 6 bases remaining between them. The CDR3 extends over 11 amino acids. CDR3 nucleotides: TGTGCCAGCAGCAACTCAGAGACCCAGTACTTC. Its translation: CASSNSETQYF.

The chain is built from TRBV30 and TRBJ2-2, with D possibly being TRBD1 (5 bases). Deletions cut 2 bases from V and 2 bases from J, with 9 bases between. CDR1 and CDR2 from the germline V gene are GTSNPN and SVGIG (reference sequence). This CDR3 spans 14 amino acids. As DNA, the CDR3 is TGTGCCTGGAGTCAGACAGAAAACACCGGGGAGCTGTTTTTT. Amino acid sequence: CAWSQTENTGELFF.

The CDR3 is CASSIDGIYGYTF. The CDR3 DNA sequence: TGTGCCAGCAGCATTGACGGGATCTATGGCTACACCTTC. The chain recombines TRBV5-4 with TRBJ1-2; unclear D gene. This CDR3 has 13 residues. CDR1 is SGHNT, CDR2 YYREEE, per germline (reference sequence). Trimming took off 4 bases at V and 4 bases at J, with 11 bases between the two ends.

The CDR3 nucleotides read TGCAGTGCCAGGGGAACCTACGAGCAGTACGTC. Encoded protein: CSARGTYEQYV. The chain links TRBV20-1 to TRBJ2-7, with a possible D match to TRBD1 (6 bases). Trimming took 6 bases from V and 2 from J, leaving 8 bases between them. CDR1 DFQATT and CDR2 SNEGSKA come from the germline V gene (reference sequence). CDR3 size: 11 residues.